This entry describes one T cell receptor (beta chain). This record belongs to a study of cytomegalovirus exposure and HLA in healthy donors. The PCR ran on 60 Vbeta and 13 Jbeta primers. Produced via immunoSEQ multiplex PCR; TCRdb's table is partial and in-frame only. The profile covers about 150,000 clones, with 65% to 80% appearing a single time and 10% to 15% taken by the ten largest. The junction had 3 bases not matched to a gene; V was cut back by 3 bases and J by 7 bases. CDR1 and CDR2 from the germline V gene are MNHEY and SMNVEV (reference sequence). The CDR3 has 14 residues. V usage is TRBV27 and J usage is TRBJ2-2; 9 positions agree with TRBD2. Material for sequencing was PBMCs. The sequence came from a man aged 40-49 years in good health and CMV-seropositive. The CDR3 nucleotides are TGTGCCAGCAGTTTTAAGCGGGAGGACGGGGAGCTGTTTTTT. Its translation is CASSFKREDGELFF.